What follows are 30 T cell receptor beta chains derived from one specimen sequenced in a study of vaccination effects on CD4 cells after COVID-19 (dated by TCRdb to 2022 to 2024). Their target antigens are unknown. Library construction relied on the immunoSEQ multiplex PCR assay. In its TCRdb copy, this immuneACCESS table keeps in-frame sequences only and misses some clones. Where compared with another copy, unresolved V genes explain less than half of these, and the others have no known cause. In all, the sample holds about 81,000 clones, and roughly 73% of those were seen once. Around 1% of the sample belongs to the ten largest clones. In the ViraFEST assay, PBMC were stimulated with viral peptide pools, and antigen-specific CD4+ T cell clonotypes were then identified by expansion using TCR sequencing. After less than eleven days of culture, CD4+ T cells were isolated with the EasySep CD4+ T cell isolation kit. Each participant received two doses of an mRNA SARS-CoV-2 vaccine, either BNT162b2 or mRNA-1273.

This specimen was CD4+ T cells from PBMCs cultured with HCoV-OC43 spike peptides, taken after COVID-19 vaccination. The sample's cell subset or site label, decoded: HCoV-OC43 spike overlapping peptide pool stimulation. These receptors came from a human donor who received a COVID-19 vaccine.

The CDR3 region has the DNA TGCAGCGTTGAACGTCGCGGGGGTAGGTCCTACAATGAGCAGTTCTTC. Its translation is CSVERRGGRSYNEQFF. V usage is TRBV29-1 and J usage is TRBJ2-1; 7 nucleotides align to TRBD2. Per the germline V gene, CDR1 is SQVTM and CDR2 is ANQGSEA. V lost 2 bases and J lost 1; bases outside the gene matches: 8. The CDR3 extends over 16 amino acids.

The chain recombines TRBV4-1 with TRBJ2-3, with 9 bases that match TRBD2. Germline V CDR1 and CDR2: MGHRA, YSYEKL. Losses at the gene ends were 3 bases for V and 2 bases for J; bases not matched to a gene: 3. There are 15 residues in the CDR3. The CDR3 here is CASSQASGATDTQYF. In nucleotides, the CDR3 is TGCGCCAGCAGCCAGGCTAGCGGGGCCACAGATACGCAGTATTTT.

In nucleotides, the CDR3 is TGTGCCAGCAGCCCCCTGGGACAGCAACCAAGGCCCCAGCATTTT. Its protein product is CASSPLGQQPRPQHF. V and J are TRBV7-2 and TRBJ1-5; 7 nucleotides align to TRBD1. The CDR3 has 15 residues. Germline V lookup: CDR1 SGHTA, CDR2 FQGNSA. The V and J ends lost 5 bases and 9 bases, in that order; junction bases with no gene match: 13.

The gene calls are TRBV12-5 and TRBJ1-2; weak D call: TRBD1 (6 bases). The CDR3 extends over 16 amino acids. Germline assignment: CDR1 LGHNT and CDR2 FRNRAP. The V end lost 2 bases, the J end lost 4 bases, and 17 bases lay between the germline ends. The CDR3 sequence is CASGLQPPRTAYGYTF. The CDR3 nucleotides are TGTGCTAGTGGTTTGCAACCACCCCGGACAGCCTATGGCTACACCTTC. Combining the CDR3 with reference TRBV12-5 and TRBJ1-2 gives the whole variable domain DARVTQTPRHKVTEMGQEVTMRCQPILGHNTVFWYRQTMMQGLELLAYFRNRAPLDDSGMPKDRFSAEMPDATLATLKIQPSEPRDSAVYFCASGLQPPRTAYGYTFGSGTRLTVV.

This clone was found a few times. This sequence joins TRBV5-1 and TRBJ2-1; either TRBD1 or TRBD2 may fit D (5 bases each). The CDR3 contains 14 residues. V lost 4 bases and J 10 bases, leaving 18 bases between the germline ends. From germline, CDR1 is SGHRS and CDR2 YFSETQ. CDR3 amino acids: CASSAGTHPEEQFF. The CDR3 region has the DNA TGCGCCAGCAGCGCCGGGACCCACCCGGAGGAGCAGTTCTTC.

The rearrangement joins TRBV2 to TRBJ2-2; 9 nucleotides match TRBD2. Germline V gene data show CDR1 as SNHLY and CDR2 as FYNNEI. The CDR3 is 14 residues long. With 7 bases clipped from V and 5 bases from J, the junction kept 5 bases outside the gene matches. The CDR3 DNA reads TGTGCCAGCACCGTAGCGGGGGAGACCGGGGAGCTGTTTTTT. Translated: CASTVAGETGELFF.

The V and J genes are TRBV10-3 and TRBJ1-1, with D unclear. V was cut by 5 bases and J by 0 bases, with 4 bases left in between. This CDR3 is 12 amino acids long. Germline values: CDR1 ENHRY, CDR2 SYGVKD. In DNA form, the CDR3 reads TGTGCCATCAGTCAGTTGAACACTGAAGCTTTCTTT. It translates to CAISQLNTEAFF.

The genes are TRBV5-1 and TRBJ2-1, with 10 bases aligning to TRBD2. Per germline, CDR1 SGHRS and CDR2 YFSETQ. The V gene end was trimmed by 1 base and the J gene end by 7 bases; junction bases not matched to a gene: 5. CDR3 size: 15 residues. CDR3: CASSLLAGEKNEQFF. CDR3 sequence (DNA): TGCGCCAGCAGCTTGCTAGCGGGGGAGAAAAATGAGCAGTTCTTC.

V is TRBV11-2 and J is TRBJ1-6, with 7 bases identical to TRBD1. This CDR3 region has 16 residues. Trimming cost V 1 base and J 10 bases; bases outside gene matches: 10. Germline V gene lookup returns CDR1 SGHAT and CDR2 FQNNGV. CDR3 nucleotide sequence: TGTGCCAGCAGCTTAGCCCGACAGGGTTTCGACTCACCCCTCCACTTT. The encoded protein is CASSLARQGFDSPLHF.

The chain employs TRBV5-1 and TRBJ2-6, with D unclear. This CDR3 is 14 amino acids long. V shed 2 bases and J shed 0 bases, with 3 bases lying between them. CDR1 SGHRS and CDR2 YFSETQ come from the germline V gene. The CDR3 here is CASSLYSGANVLTF. The CDR3 nucleotides read TGCGCCAGCAGCTTATACTCTGGGGCCAACGTCCTGACTTTC.

The rearrangement joins TRBV7-2 to TRBJ2-5, with 16 bases matching TRBD2. J gave up 7 bases and V 5 bases, and 16 bases lay outside the gene matches. The CDR3 length is 19 residues. Germline CDR1 reads SGHTA; CDR2 reads FQGNSA. CDR3 in DNA: TGTGCCAGCAGCCAGTTGGGACTAGCGGGGGGGACCCGATCAGGGACCCAGTACTTC. Translation gives CASSQLGLAGGTRSGTQYF. Looking up the rest from reference TRBV7-2 and TRBJ2-5 gives the full variable domain: GAGVSQSPSNKVTEKGKDVELRCDPISGHTALYWYRQSLGQGLEFLIYFQGNSAPDKSGLPSDRFSAERTGGSVSTLTIQRTQQEDSAVYLCASSQLGLAGGTRSGTQYFGPGTRLLVL.

The chain uses TRBV5-8 and TRBJ2-1; the D is unclear. Looked up from germline, CDR1 is SGHTS and CDR2 is YDEGEE. The CDR3 is 13 amino acids. With 0 bases removed from V and 9 bases from J, the gap between germline ends came to 10 bases. CDR3 nucleotide sequence: TGTGCCAGCAGCTTGGGCCCAGCGCGTGAGCAGTTCTTC. Protein: CASSLGPAREQFF.

The rearrangement uses TRBV6-2 or TRBV6-3 and TRBJ2-7; D could derive from TRBD1 or TRBD2 (5 bases each). Trimming removed 0 bases at V and 3 bases at J, with 12 bases between. The V gene's germline CDR1 is MNHEY and CDR2 SVGEGT. This CDR3 is 15 amino acids long. CDR3 coding DNA: TGTGCCAGCAGTTACTCGGGGACCGAAGACTACGAGCAGTACGTC. It translates to CASSYSGTEDYEQYV.

The sample holds a few counts of this clone. V is TRBV27 and J is TRBJ2-3; D is undetermined. V dropped 3 bases and J dropped 6 bases, with 4 bases sitting between them. The CDR3 is 11 amino acids. Germline V CDR1 and CDR2: MNHEY, SMNVEV (reference sequence). The CDR3, as DNA: TGTGCCAGCAGTTTTAGGGATACGCAGTATTTT. This translates into CASSFRDTQYF.

The chain combines TRBV19 with TRBJ2-1; 10 positions match TRBD1. The CDR3 contains 15 residues. The V segment lost 3 bases and the J segment 5 bases; nucleotides outside the gene matches: 4. Germline values: CDR1 LNHDA, CDR2 SQIVND (reference sequence). The CDR3 region has the DNA TGTGCCAGTAGTATCCCCGGGACAGGGGACAATGAGCAGTTCTTC. Translated, it gives CASSIPGTGDNEQFF.

This chain connects TRBV3-1 (or the pseudogene TRBV3-2) to TRBJ2-3; possible D gene TRBD2, 6 bases. The CDR3 has 18 residues. Trimming removed 3 bases from V and 5 bases from J, with 24 bases in between. Germline V gene data show CDR1 as LGHDT and CDR2 as YNNKEL (reference sequence). CDR3 in DNA: TGTGCCAGCAGCCACCAATACACCGGGACCCGCGGGGTAGATACGCAGTATTTT. This sequence encodes CASSHQYTGTRGVDTQYF.

This sequence joins TRBV27 and TRBJ1-3; a weak D match, TRBD1 (5 bases). The germline V and J ends were trimmed by 6 bases and 3 bases, with 15 bases remaining between them. The CDR3 is made up of 15 amino acids. The germline CDR1 and CDR2 sequences are MNHEY and SMNVEV (reference sequence). The CDR3 DNA reads TGTGCCAGCAGAGACCAGGGTCTGAGTGGAAACACCATATATTTT. Translation gives CASRDQGLSGNTIYF.

The genes are TRBV30 and TRBJ2-6; TRBD1 matches 10 bases. Trimming cost V 1 base and J 0 bases; bases outside gene matches: 9. Germline loops: CDR1 GTSNPN, CDR2 SVGIG (reference sequence). This CDR3 region has 19 residues. As DNA, the CDR3 is TGTGCCTGGAGTGGGGGGACAGGGGCGCACGTCTCTGGGGCCAACGTCCTGACTTTC. As protein: CAWSGGTGAHVSGANVLTF.

V and J are TRBV28 and TRBJ2-7; D remains unclear. CDR1 and CDR2 (germline): MDHEN, SYDVKM. V was trimmed by 2 bases and J by 0 bases, leaving 5 bases between them. This CDR3 region has 13 residues. CDR3 protein: CASSLASSYEQYV. The DNA for the CDR3 is TGTGCCAGCAGTTTAGCTAGCTCCTACGAGCAGTACGTC.

V gene TRBV5-1 combines with J gene TRBJ2-5; D unclear. Germline assignment: CDR1 SGHRS and CDR2 YFSETQ. V gave up 1 base and J gave up 5 bases, with 12 bases separating them. The CDR3 totals 14 residues. This chain's CDR3 is CASSLSPTKETQYF. CDR3 nucleotide sequence: TGCGCCAGCAGCTTGAGTCCGACGAAGGAGACCCAGTACTTC.

The genes are TRBV4-2 and TRBJ1-5; unclear D gene. This CDR3 comprises 14 residues. Germline CDR1 reads LGHNA; CDR2 reads YNFKEQ. V was clipped by 0 bases and J by 6 bases, with 9 bases between them. The CDR3 sequence: CASSQENEGQPQHF. The DNA for the CDR3 is TGTGCCAGCAGCCAAGAAAACGAAGGTCAGCCCCAGCATTTT.

The rearrangement joins TRBV6-5 to TRBJ2-3; D might be TRBD1 or TRBD2, each matching 5 bases. This CDR3 has 14 amino acids. Germline CDR1 reads MNHEY; CDR2 reads SVGAGI. The V end was cut by 8 bases, the J end by 2 bases, with 14 bases between. CDR3 region: CASGVRGATDTQYF. Written as DNA, the CDR3 is TGTGCCAGCGGGGTCCGGGGCGCCACAGATACGCAGTATTTT.

The chain joins TRBV9 to TRBJ2-4, with 7 positions matching TRBD1. Germline-derived CDR1 and CDR2 are SGDLS and YYNGEE. After removal of 3 bases from V and 5 bases from J, the junction contained 5 bases not matched to a gene. The CDR3 totals 14 residues. CDR3 coding DNA: TGTGCCAGCAGCGCCCGACAGGGCCAAAACATTCAGTACTTC. Encoded protein: CASSARQGQNIQYF.

The chain employs TRBV7-9 and TRBJ2-5, with 8 bases fitting TRBD2. The ends lost 6 bases at V and 5 bases at J; junction bases unmatched: 8. The CDR3 runs 14 residues. Germline-derived CDR1 and CDR2 are SEHNR and FQNEAQ (reference sequence). For the CDR3, the DNA is TGTGCCAGCAGGACCTCGGGGGGGTTGGAGACCCAGTACTTC. Protein: CASRTSGGLETQYF.

The chain is built from TRBV9 and TRBJ2-3; 8 bases align to TRBD2. This CDR3 is built from 17 residues. Looked up from germline, CDR1 is SGDLS and CDR2 is YYNGEE. V dropped 2 bases and J dropped 2; count of bases not matched to a gene: 10. CDR3 sequence reads: CASSVGRGGQVTDTQYF. In DNA, the CDR3 is TGTGCCAGCAGCGTTGGTCGGGGGGGCCAAGTCACAGATACGCAGTATTTT.

In DNA, the CDR3 is TGTGCCAGCAGCTCAAGGGGGGATCGAGCTTTCTTT. It translates to CASSSRGDRAFF. The chain has TRBV5-4 and TRBJ1-1; tentative D call: TRBD1 (6 bases). CDR1 is SGHNT and CDR2 is YYREEE in the germline V gene (reference sequence). The CDR3 spans 12 residues. The V end lost 3 bases, the J end lost 10 bases, and 13 bases lay between the germline ends.

V and J are TRBV6-5 and TRBJ2-4; D is undetermined. The V end lost 4 bases, the J end lost 2 bases, and 15 bases lay between the germline ends. The CDR3 is 16 amino acids. Germline lookup yields CDR1 MNHEY and CDR2 SVGAGI. The CDR3 region is CASSSTQSLTKNIQYF. The CDR3 DNA reads TGTGCCAGCAGTTCGACTCAGTCCCTAACCAAAAACATTCAGTACTTC.

The chain carries TRBV6-1 and TRBJ1-5, with TRBD1 matching 7 bases. The length of the CDR3 is 14 residues. J lost 7 bases, V lost 1 base, and 4 bases had no gene match. Germline CDR1 reads MNHNS; CDR2 reads SASEGT. The DNA of the CDR3 is TGTGCCAGCAGTGAAGGAGGGACAGCACAGCCCCAGCATTTT. It is translated as CASSEGGTAQPQHF.

V and J are TRBV19 and TRBJ1-3; possible D gene TRBD1, 6 bases. The V end lost 8 bases, the J end lost 3 bases, and 14 bases lay between the germline ends. There are 14 residues in the CDR3. Germline assignment: CDR1 LNHDA and CDR2 SQIVND (reference sequence). The CDR3 DNA reads TGTGCCAGTTCATCAGGGGCTGGTGGAAACACCATATATTTT. Encoded protein: CASSSGAGGNTIYF.

Here the CDR3 DNA reads TGCGCCAGCAGTATGGGGGGTCAGACAGGGGGTCAAGAGACCCAGTACTTC. It specifies CASSMGGQTGGQETQYF. The chain carries TRBV5-1 and TRBJ2-5; 9 bases match TRBD1. Germline V lookup: CDR1 SGHRS, CDR2 YFSETQ. With V trimmed by 5 bases and J by 2 bases, 13 bases remained unmatched. This CDR3 is 17 amino acids long.